Reported below is one TCR beta chain. Per the authors' pipeline: From reference gene primer amplification, estimates of nucleated cell counts were derived. The repertoire was sequenced with immunoSEQ multiplex PCR; TCRdb's copy has only in-frame clones and lacks some. The V and J calls and the clone size are those of that table, but D and trimming were determined from the DNA. The table includes around 140,000 clones, 84% detected once. These data are taken from a study of blood T cell repertoires in COVID-19. Whole-study context: Sources were T cells, B-cell-depleted T cells, or PBMCs; the material itself was cDNA or gDNA.

V lost 3 bases, J lost 6 bases, and 18 bases lay in between. The CDR3 contains 15 residues. Looked up from germline, CDR1 is KGHSH and CDR2 is LQKENI. The receptor was isolated from a man in his 60s with active or convalescent COVID-19. This chain links TRBV18 with TRBJ2-7, with D possibly being TRBD2 (5 bases). Sequenced sample: peripheral blood. The CDR3 loop is CASSPGLGGVSEQYF. In DNA, the CDR3 is TGTGCCAGCTCACCCGGACTCGGTGGAGTCTCCGAGCAGTACTTC. Full variable domain (outside the CDR3, taken from reference TRBV18 and TRBJ2-7): NAGVMQNPRHLVRRRGQEARLRCSPMKGHSHVYWYRQLPEEGLKFMVYLQKENIIDESGMPKERFSAEFPKEGPSILRIQQVVRGDSAAYFCASSPGLGGVSEQYFGPGTRLTVT.